Shown below are 12 T cell receptor beta chains from a single sample sequenced in a study of T-cell memory formation after mild COVID-19. MiXCR, applied by TCRdb to the 5' RACE reads, yields one record per CDR3 protein. This table has around 310,000 distinct CDR3 sequences, roughly 15% appearing once. Sequencing was done on a sample of PBMCs or a T cell subset sorted from them (not recorded which). The receptors stem from a man aged 18 to 29 who had mild COVID-19 (a few samples of this study predate the infection). Cell type and time point are not known.

There are a few counts of this clonotype. This rearrangement joins TRBV6-6 to TRBJ2-7; TRBD1 might be the D (6 bases). This CDR3 is built from 12 residues. Trimming cost V 5 bases and J 9 bases, with 14 bases left between them. CDR1 MNHNY and CDR2 SVGAGI come from the germline V gene (reference sequence). CDR3 DNA: TGTGCCAGCAGTAAGGCCGGGACACGGCAGTACTTC. As protein: CASSKAGTRQYF.

This rearrangement joins TRBV4-1 to TRBJ2-2; D gene ambiguous. Trimming stripped 3 bases from V and 6 bases from J, with 11 bases between. CDR3 size: 14 residues. Germline V gives CDR1 MGHRA, CDR2 YSYEKL. The CDR3 DNA reads as TGCGCCAGCAGCCACGTCATACGACCCGGGGAGCTGTTTTTT. The encoded protein is CASSHVIRPGELFF.

The V call is TRBV4-3, the J call TRBJ1-4, with D hard to call. Between the trimmed V and J ends, which lost 1 base and 8 bases, there was a span of 17 bases. Germline CDR1 reads LGHNA; CDR2 reads YSLEER. The CDR3 length is 16 residues. CDR3 DNA: TGCGCCAGCAGCCAAGTGAGAGAGGGCTGGGGAGAAAAACTGTTTTTT. This sequence encodes CASSQVREGWGEKLFF.

Of note for this clonotype: A much larger clonotype is one base distant, so this may be a read error. This chain uses TRBV2 with TRBJ2-7, with D hard to call. The CDR3 has 11 residues. With 2 bases removed from V and 4 bases from J, the gap between germline ends came to 3 bases. CDR1 is SNHLY and CDR2 is FYNNEI in the germline V gene. In DNA form, the CDR3 reads TGTGCCAGCAGTGAACAGTACGAGCAGTACTTC. Protein product: CASSEQYEQYF. Full variable domain (outside the CDR3, taken from reference TRBV2 and TRBJ2-7): EPEVTQTPSHQVTQMGQEVILRCVPISNHLYFYWYRQILGQKVEFLVSFYNNEISEKSEIFDDQFSVERPDGSNFTLKIRSTKLEDSAMYFCASSEQYEQYFGPGTRLTVT.

J is TRBJ1-1 and V is TRBV20-1; D is uncertain. Germline-derived CDR1 and CDR2 are DFQATT and SNEGSKA (reference sequence). V was trimmed by 0 bases and J by 11 bases, leaving 13 bases between them. This CDR3 contains 12 residues. CDR3 in amino acids: CSARDGRPRAFF. The CDR3 DNA reads TGCAGTGCTAGAGATGGTAGACCCCGGGCTTTCTTT.

This clonotype was detected ten times or more. The chain uses TRBV5-6 and TRBJ2-1; 9 bases align to TRBD1. Germline CDR1 is SGHDT and CDR2 is YYEEEE. J gave up 2 bases and V 7 bases, and 1 base lay outside the gene matches. This CDR3 contains 13 residues. The CDR3 DNA reads TGTGCCAGCGGACAGGGGACCTACAATGAGCAGTTCTTC. Its protein product is CASGQGTYNEQFF.

Written as DNA, the CDR3 is TGTGCCTGGAGTACAGGGGCAGATACGCAGTATTTT. It is translated as CAWSTGADTQYF. The chain has TRBV30 and TRBJ2-3, with TRBD1 identical over 7 bases. The V segment lost 2 bases and the J segment 4 bases; nucleotides outside the gene matches: 0. Germline V gene data show CDR1 as GTSNPN and CDR2 as SVGIG (reference sequence). The CDR3 is 12 residues long.

J is TRBJ1-6 and V is TRBV27, with 9 positions matching TRBD1. The length of the CDR3 is 15 residues. Germline V gives CDR1 MNHEY, CDR2 SMNVEV (reference sequence). Trimming took 6 bases from V and 9 from J; bases not matched to a gene: 9. The DNA of the CDR3 is TGTGCCAGCAGCCCTTCGAGGACAGGGGCTTCACCCCTCCACTTT. Translation: CASSPSRTGASPLHF.

The chain uses TRBV5-1 and TRBJ2-3; maybe TRBD2 (5 bases). V was clipped by 3 bases and J by 4 bases, with 18 bases between them. Per germline, CDR1 SGHRS and CDR2 YFSETQ. The CDR3 runs 16 residues. CDR3 sequence (DNA): TGCGCCAGCAGCTGGCCCCGGGAAGAGGCATCAGATACGCAGTATTTT. Amino acid sequence: CASSWPREEASDTQYF. Variable domain in full (rest from reference TRBV5-1 and TRBJ2-3): KAGVTQTPRYLIKTRGQQVTLSCSPISGHRSVSWYQQTPGQGLQFLFEYFSETQRNKGNFPGRFSGRQFSNSRSEMNVSTLELGDSALYLCASSWPREEASDTQYFGPGTRLTVL.

The genes are TRBV9 and TRBJ2-1; D gene ambiguous. From germline, CDR1 is SGDLS and CDR2 YYNGEE. This CDR3 comprises 13 residues. V gave up 0 bases and J gave up 6 bases, with 7 bases separating them. As DNA, the CDR3 is TGTGCCAGCAGCGTAGAACAGACCAATGAGCAGTTCTTC. Protein: CASSVEQTNEQFF.

The sample holds a few counts of this clonotype. The J gene is TRBJ1-1, the V gene TRBV4-1; 7 bases fit TRBD1. The CDR3 extends over 17 amino acids. Germline assignment: CDR1 MGHRA and CDR2 YSYEKL. V gave up 5 bases and J gave up 4 bases; unmatched junction bases: 16. The CDR3 region has the DNA TGCGCCAGCAGCTCCACTATGCAAGGGGAGGGGGCCACTGAAGCTTTCTTT. This gives the protein CASSSTMQGEGATEAFF.

This clonotype was detected a few times. This chain uses TRBV5-4 with TRBJ2-1; 11 nucleotides align to TRBD2. V lost 0 bases to trimming and J lost 7 bases; unmatched junction nucleotides: 6. The CDR3 length is 16 residues. Per the germline V gene, CDR1 is SGHNT and CDR2 is YYREEE (reference sequence). The CDR3 DNA reads as TGTGCCAGCAGCTTGGTTAGCGGGGGGGCCATTAATGAGCAGTTCTTC. It encodes CASSLVSGGAINEQFF.